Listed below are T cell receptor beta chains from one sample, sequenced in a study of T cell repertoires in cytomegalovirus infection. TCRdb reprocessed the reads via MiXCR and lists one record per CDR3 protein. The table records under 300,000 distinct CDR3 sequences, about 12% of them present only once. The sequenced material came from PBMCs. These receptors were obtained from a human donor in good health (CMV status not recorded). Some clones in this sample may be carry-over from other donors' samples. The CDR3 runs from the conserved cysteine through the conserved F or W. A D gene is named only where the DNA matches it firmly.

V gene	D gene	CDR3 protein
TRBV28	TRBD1	CASSPGQGAGETQYF
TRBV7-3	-	CASSSSDGSYEQYF
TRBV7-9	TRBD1	CASSSGTEPEKLFF
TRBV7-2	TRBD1	CASSLERGQYNQPQHF
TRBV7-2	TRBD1	CASSLAGQEEQYF
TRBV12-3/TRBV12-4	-	CASSKTGGNQPQHF
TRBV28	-	CASSLLVGTQYF
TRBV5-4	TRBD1	CASSVRTGDTYEQYF
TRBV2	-	CASSPSSSEAFF
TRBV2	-	CATKTPGEGGRNSNQPQHF
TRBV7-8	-	CASGGEQYF
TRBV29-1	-	CSVEDSTALNEKLFF
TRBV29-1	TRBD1	CSVESPGGNNYGYTF
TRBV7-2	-	CASSYRDMARDEAFF
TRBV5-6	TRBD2	CASSLSGRGSYNEQFF
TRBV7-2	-	CASSPDSGELFF
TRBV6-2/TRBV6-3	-	CASSPEGRPNQPQHF
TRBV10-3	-	CAISEPGEGAFF
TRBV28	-	CASITAGWVEAFF
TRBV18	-	CASSPQLADEQFF
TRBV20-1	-	CSTPPAALGDTQYF
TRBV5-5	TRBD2	CASSLPTSGGRADTQYF
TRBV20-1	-	CSARDLGSSYEQYF
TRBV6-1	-	CATLSGVVGSPLHF
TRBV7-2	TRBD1	CASRLGQEAAEAFF
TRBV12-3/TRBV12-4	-	CASSEILGSEQYF
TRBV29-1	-	CSVDAQITDTQYF
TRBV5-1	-	CASSLPGYEQYF
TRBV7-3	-	CASSPPGRVQSF